This TCR beta chain was captured by sequencing in a study of T cell responses to AZD1222 COVID-19 vaccine (dated by TCRdb to the early 2020s). For context, the study as a whole: A total of approximately 240 trial participants underwent TCR sequencing, of whom approximately 200 had received two doses of AZD1222 and some 25 had received two doses of the MenACWY control vaccine. Trial participants were enrolled by age into subgroups of 18-55, 56-69 and 70-plus years, and around 140, 26 and 57 TCR-sequenced participants, respectively, were included in these subgroups.

In the case of this clone: Its specific antigen is unknown. No base quality information exists; no much larger clone differs at one position.

This specimen's time point label, per the study, means: about 28 days (+/-7) after the second vaccine dose. Because spike-specific TCR depth and breadth did not differ between the two schedules, AZD1222 recipients who got a second dose at roughly 4 weeks were pooled with those who got a second dose at roughly 12 weeks. Vaccinee samples were obtained from the UK trials COV001 and COV002, which included a single-blind randomized controlled phase 2/3 trial of AZD1222 (ChAdOx1 nCoV-19) in healthy adults. Trial participant PBMC samples were collected at day 0 and day 28 after the second dose for TCRbeta chain sequencing. Trimming removed 0 bases from V and 4 bases from J, leaving 7 bases between the germline ends. CDR1 and CDR2 are drawn from the germline V gene: SGDLS, YYNGEE. The CDR3 holds 14 amino acids from the cysteine to the phenylalanine. Kept here is only the CDR3 DNA, which spans 42 bases and is read in frame from base 1.

Here is what the overall study found, with its caveats: A significant rise in spike-specific TCR breadth and depth was observed after two AZD1222 doses relative to day 0 and relative to MenACWY recipients. Reportedly, close to half of the unique spike-specific TCRs recognized epitopes lying outside the regions that are mutated in the B.1.351 and B.1.1.7 variants. CD4 TCRs associated with the vaccine covered the entire spike protein, and the dominant responses were in regions 160-218 and 743-854. Conclusions about previously exposed vaccinees were limited because only a handful of AZD1222 recipients were SARS-CoV-2 seropositive at baseline. In the small 56-69-year group, the increase in depth fell short of significance, most likely because of low power. Most participants were white British and females outnumbered males, and the authors suggested that clonal diversity may have been underestimated. Because no day 14 peak-response samples were available, repertoires were characterized only after the peak T cell response.

The CDR3 regions of human TCRbeta chains were analyzed by immunosequencing. Processing in the source paper ran as follows. TCRs in the repertoires were compared against a reference library of SARS-CoV-2-specific TCRs that had been generated with the MIRA antigen-specificity platform. Breadth was defined as the fraction of unique TCRs that were SARS-CoV-2-associated, and depth was defined as the fraction of total T cells that were SARS-CoV-2-associated. Using the MIRA data, each spike-specific TCR was mapped to the spike region that the TCR reacts to and placed in a CD4 or CD8 class. Log10-transformed breadth and depth values were compared by one-way ANOVA with Sidak's multiple comparisons tests. Held by TCRdb, this immuneACCESS table contains in-frame sequences only and omits some clones. Under half of the omission traces to an unresolved V gene where checked; the cause of the rest is unknown. The DNA was the basis for D and trimming; V, J and clone size are from that table. In all, the sample holds about 110,000 clones, and around 93% of those were seen once. The ten biggest clones cover 8.5% to 10% of the sample.

The source is an adult who received the AZD1222 COVID-19 vaccine. Sequencing used peripheral blood, obtained 28 days after the second AZD1222 dose. In this chain, TRBV9 is recombined with TRBJ2-2; the D element might be TRBD1 or TRBD2, as each aligns at 5 bases. The CDR3 protein: CASSVDGTTGELFF. At the DNA level, the sequence is TGTGCCAGCAGCGTAGATGGGACCACCGGGGAGCTGTTTTTT.